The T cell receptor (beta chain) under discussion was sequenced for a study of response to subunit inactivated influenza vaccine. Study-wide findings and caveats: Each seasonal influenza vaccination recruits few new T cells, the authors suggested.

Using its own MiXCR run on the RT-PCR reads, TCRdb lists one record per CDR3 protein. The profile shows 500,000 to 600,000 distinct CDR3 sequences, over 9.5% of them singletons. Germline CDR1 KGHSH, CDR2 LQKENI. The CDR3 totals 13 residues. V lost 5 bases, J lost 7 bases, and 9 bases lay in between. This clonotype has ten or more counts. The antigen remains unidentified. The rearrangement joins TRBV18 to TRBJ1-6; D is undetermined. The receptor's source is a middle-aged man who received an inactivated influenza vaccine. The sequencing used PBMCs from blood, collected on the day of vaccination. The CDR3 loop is CASSTQQNSPLHF. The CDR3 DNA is TGTGCCAGCTCAACCCAACAGAATTCACCCCTCCACTTT.